This TCR beta chain was recorded in a study of blood T cell repertoires in COVID-19. Everyone who took part was 18 to 89 years old, and they came from fewer than 25 US areas. Authors' data handling: Reference gene primer amplification in the assay estimated nucleated cell counts. The protocol was immunoSEQ multiplex PCR, while the TCRdb copy is restricted to in-frame clones and leaves out a portion. V and J calls and clone size are as listed in that table; D and trimming were resolved from the DNA. The table has roughly 500,000 clones, 88% seen once. The CDR3 loop spans 14 amino acids. The specimen sequenced was PBMCs or T cells enriched from blood (not recorded which). The receptor was derived from a woman between 35 and 50 years old who had recovered from COVID-19. The V and J genes are TRBV21-1 and TRBJ2-2; the table's D call TRBD2 went unverified against the DNA. TRBV21-1 is a listed pseudogene. The CDR3 DNA reads as TGTGCCAGCAGCCTTCGTAGGAACACCGGGGAGCTGTTTTTT. Encoded protein: CASSLRRNTGELFF.